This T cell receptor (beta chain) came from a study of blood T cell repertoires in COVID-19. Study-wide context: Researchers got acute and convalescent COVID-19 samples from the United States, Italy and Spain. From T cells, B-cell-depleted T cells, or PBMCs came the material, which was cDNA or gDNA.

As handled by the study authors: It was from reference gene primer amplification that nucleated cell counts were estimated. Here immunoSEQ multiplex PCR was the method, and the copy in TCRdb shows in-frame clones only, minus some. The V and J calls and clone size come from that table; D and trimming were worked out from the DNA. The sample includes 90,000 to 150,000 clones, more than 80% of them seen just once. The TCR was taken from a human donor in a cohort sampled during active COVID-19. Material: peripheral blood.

The CDR3 spells CASSWGGAGEKLFF. DNA for the CDR3: TGTGCCAGCAGCTGGGGCGGGGCGGGGGAAAAACTGTTTTTT. The gene calls are TRBV28 and TRBJ1-4; D might be TRBD1 (5 bases). Deletions cut 6 bases from V and 8 bases from J, with 16 bases between. Per germline, CDR1 MDHEN and CDR2 SYDVKM. The CDR3 sequence is 14 residues long. The full variable domain, rest sourced from reference TRBV28 and TRBJ1-4, is DVKVTQSSRYLVKRTGEKVFLECVQDMDHENMFWYRQDPGLGLRLIYFSYDVKMKEKGDIPEGYSVSREKKERFSLILESASTNQTSMYLCASSWGGAGEKLFFGSGTQLSVL.